The present T cell receptor beta chain was sequenced within a study of Graves' ophthalmopathy and Graves' hyperthyroidism. This clonotype was counted ten times or more. V lost 3 bases and J lost 14; bases outside the gene matches: 6. Germline loops: CDR1 ENHRY, CDR2 SYGVKD. The CDR3 has 11 residues. Amplification of TCR beta CDR3 regions used RNA transcripts. HTBI-primed first-round RT-PCR preceded second-round multiplex PCR. TCRdb called the multiplex PCR reads again in MiXCR, with one record for every CDR3 protein. The data contain about 480,000 distinct CDR3 sequences, approximately 14% of them seen just once; the ten biggest clones take up approximately 9.8%.

The chain combines TRBV10-3 with TRBJ1-2, with 7 bases aligning to TRBD1. The clonotype originates from a woman aged 25 to 39 with Graves' ophthalmopathy. The material sequenced was blood. This CDR3 reads CAISDGGGPTF. The CDR3 DNA follows: TGTGCCATCAGTGACGGAGGGGGCCCTACCTTC.